This TCR beta chain stems from a study of long-term antiretroviral therapy in people with HIV. Looking at the study overall: The oldest specimens predate the 2015 immediate-ART recommendation by about a decade.

As regards this clone: Its antigen is unknown.

The immunoSEQ assay was v3.0, run at survey level. The method was immunoSEQ multiplex PCR; TCRdb's version includes in-frame clones alone and lacks a portion of them. The data contain some 7,800 clones, 65% to 85% of them singletons. This CDR3 is built from 14 residues. Trimming cost V 7 bases and J 0 bases, with 10 bases left between them. Looked up from germline, CDR1 is MNHEY and CDR2 is SMNVEV (reference sequence). General study findings and limits: ART-treated samples gained diversity yet remained below transplant donor controls. Every time point showed a repertoire led by clones expanded before ART.

This clonotype originated in a man aged 40-49 years with HIV. The sequencing used unsorted PBMCs, collected 2.5 to 2.7 years before starting antiretroviral therapy. The rearrangement uses TRBV27 and TRBJ1-5; D is unclear. CDR3 DNA: TGTGCCAGCACCCCTCTTGGTAGCAATCAGCCCCAGCATTTT. This codes for CASTPLGSNQPQHF.